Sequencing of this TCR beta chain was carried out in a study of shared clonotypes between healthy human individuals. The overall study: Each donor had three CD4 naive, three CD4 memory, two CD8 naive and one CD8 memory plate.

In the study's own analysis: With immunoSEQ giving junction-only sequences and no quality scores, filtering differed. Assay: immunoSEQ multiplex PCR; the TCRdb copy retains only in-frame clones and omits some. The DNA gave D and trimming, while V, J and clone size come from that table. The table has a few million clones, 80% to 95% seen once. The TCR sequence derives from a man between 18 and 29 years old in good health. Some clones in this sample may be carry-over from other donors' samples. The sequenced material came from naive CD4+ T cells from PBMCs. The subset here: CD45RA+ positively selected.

CDR3: CASSLQGSGTYEQYF. The CDR3 DNA is TGCGCCAGCAGCTTGCAGGGCAGTGGGACCTACGAGCAGTACTTC. The rearrangement uses TRBV5-1 and TRBJ2-7, with a possible D match to TRBD1 (5 bases). The germline gives CDR1 SGHRS, CDR2 YFSETQ. CDR3 length: 15 amino acids. The V gene lost 1 base and the J gene lost 2 bases, with 13 bases spanning the gap.